The rows below give T cell receptor beta chains drawn from one sample of a study of T cells and Merkel cell carcinoma outcomes. Clones were read by immunoSEQ multiplex PCR, and TCRdb kept only the in-frame ones, dropping some. Its table records around 60 clones. The sequenced sample consisted of tumor tissue from Merkel cell carcinoma. These receptors were taken from a human donor with Merkel cell carcinoma. Both conserved end residues are part of each CDR3. The D gene is left open where the match is weak. Clone size is shown for a subset of rows, as once, few, many or a class of expanded clone.

TRBJ2-5	14	few	TRBV5-4	-	CASSFSGIQETQYF	TGTGCCAGCAGCTTCTCGGGTATACAAGAGACCCAGTACTTC
TRBJ2-7	19	-	TRBV2	TRBD1	CASSEPPGQGSPRSYEQYF	TGTGCTAGCAGTGAACCTCCGGGACAGGGGTCCCCCCGCTCCTACGAGCAGTACTTC
TRBJ1-1	16	-	TRBV21-1	-	CASSRILATLRTEAFF	TGTGCCAGCAGTAGAATCTTAGCTACACTTCGCACTGAAGCTTTCTTT
TRBJ2-7	14	-	TRBV27	-	CASSPGMGSYEQYF	TGTGCCAGCAGTCCAGGTATGGGCTCTTACGAGCAGTACTTC
TRBJ1-2	14	-	TRBV4-3	-	CASSQADGVYGYTF	TGCGCCAGCAGCCAAGCAGACGGAGTTTATGGCTACACCTTC
TRBJ2-1	11	few	TRBV20-1	-	CSARGGREQFF	TGCAGTGCTAGAGGTGGGCGTGAGCAGTTCTTC
TRBJ2-3	17	-	TRBV19	TRBD2	CASSNHGGAGGTDTQYF	TGTGCCAGTAGTAACCACGGGGGGGCCGGAGGCACAGATACGCAGTATTTT
TRBJ2-7	11	-	TRBV7-9	-	CASSLGPEQYF	TGTGCCAGCAGCCTGGGTCCAGAGCAGTACTTC
TRBJ1-4	13	-	TRBV29-1	TRBD1	CSAPDRANEKLFF	TGCAGCGCCCCTGACAGGGCAAACGAAAAACTGTTTTTT
TRBJ1-2	15	-	TRBV5-6	-	CASGVRSRKTYGYTF	TGTGCCAGCGGGGTACGTAGTCGAAAGACCTATGGCTACACCTTC
TRBJ1-4	14	-	TRBV29-1	TRBD1	CNVGTGGTNEKLFF	TGCAACGTTGGGACAGGGGGGACTAATGAAAAACTGTTTTTT
TRBJ2-7	15	-	TRBV30	TRBD2	CAWTAPSGGIYEQYF	TGTGCCTGGACCGCCCCCAGCGGGGGGATATACGAGCAGTACTTC
TRBJ2-5	14	-	TRBV9	-	CASSVAYRGETQYF	TGTGCCAGCAGCGTGGCGTACCGGGGGGAGACCCAGTACTTC
TRBJ2-5	13	-	TRBV18	-	CASSPRGQKTQYF	TGTGCCAGCTCACCACGAGGCCAGAAGACCCAGTACTTC
TRBJ1-5	13	-	TRBV30	-	CAWSEGPNQPQHF	TGTGCCTGGAGTGAGGGGCCTAATCAGCCTCAGCATTTT
TRBJ1-1	13	-	TRBV5-1	TRBD1	CASSSRGDTEAFF	TGCGCCAGCAGCTCCAGGGGGGACACTGAAGCTTTCTTT
TRBJ2-7	13	-	TRBV5-6	-	CASSFLGTGEQYF	TGTGCCAGCAGCTTCCTCGGGACGGGAGAGCAGTACTTC
TRBJ1-2	14	-	TRBV7-9	TRBD1	CASSPGQGDYGYTF	TGTGCCAGCAGCCCGGGACAGGGAGACTATGGCTACACCTTC
TRBJ2-7	16	once	TRBV7-9	TRBD2	CASSSHSGRAPYEQYF	TGTGCCAGCAGCTCACATAGCGGGAGGGCCCCCTACGAGCAGTACTTC
TRBJ2-5	13	-	TRBV18	-	CASSSGHQEIQYF	TGTGCCAGCTCCTCGGGACATCAAGAGATCCAGTACTTC
TRBJ1-1	14	-	TRBV4-1	-	CASLLFNGATEAFF	TGCGCCAGCCTTCTTTTTAACGGGGCCACTGAAGCTTTCTTT